Described below is a single TCR beta chain sequence and its context. This record comes from a study of blood T cell repertoires in COVID-19. The repertoire was sequenced with immunoSEQ multiplex PCR; TCRdb's copy has only in-frame clones and lacks some. The profile shows a few hundred thousand clones, about 87% of them singletons. In germline, CDR1 is MNHEY, CDR2 SMNVEV (reference sequence). Trimming pared 3 bases from V and 8 bases from J, leaving 13 bases between. This CDR3 contains 13 residues. Sequencing was carried out using peripheral blood. The chain links TRBV27 to TRBJ1-1; D call uncertain. The TCR was taken from a man younger than 30 with COVID-19, enrolled during active disease. The CDR3 DNA reads TGTGCCAGCAGTTTTGCCCGCCACCGGGAAGCTTTCTTT. Amino acid sequence: CASSFARHREAFF.